This T cell receptor (beta chain) was observed in a study of blood T cell repertoires in COVID-19. The germline CDR1 and CDR2 sequences are SGHTA and FQGNSA. Trimming removed 5 bases from V and 0 bases from J, with 10 bases in between. The length of the CDR3 is 15 residues. The protocol was immunoSEQ multiplex PCR, while the TCRdb copy is restricted to in-frame clones and leaves out a portion. The sample records 30,000 to 35,000 clones, around 88% being singletons. The sample comprised peripheral blood. The chain carries TRBV7-2 and TRBJ1-4, with a weak D call TRBD1 (5 bases). The source is a woman in her 70s with active COVID-19. The CDR3, as DNA: TGTGCCAGCAGCCAGCGACAGACAACTAATGAAAAACTGTTTTTT. Translated: CASSQRQTTNEKLFF.